This TCR beta chain appears in the sequencing data of a study of CD8+CD57+ T cells in acquired aplastic anemia. Across the study: Recorded DNA amounts for sorted CD4+ and CD8+ cells had an average of approximately 3 ug. Healthy donors gave roughly 9.9 million reads on average for CD4+ cells. Study results and limitations: Overlapping CD8+ CDR3 repertoires of patients and controls contained nearly 30 shared sequences. Levels of CD8+ Simpson's diversity were not significantly distinct in patients versus controls.

This clonotype was detected ten times or more. The antigen is unknown. The TCR beta profiling, which covered VDJ combination and CDR3 sequence, was carried out using genomic DNA as the template. TCRdb reprocessed the reads with MiXCR, giving one entry per CDR3 protein. This sample has about 160,000 distinct CDR3 sequences, with around 40% found just once. The source of this sequence is a human donor in good health. What was sequenced was sorted CD4+, CD8+, or CD8+CD57+ T cells (not recorded which) from PBMCs.

CDR3 in DNA: TGCGCCAGCAGCCGCGGTGGACGGATGAACACTGAAGCTTTCTTT. It is translated as CASSRGGRMNTEAFF. V gene TRBV4-3 combines with J gene TRBJ1-1; D is unclear. The CDR3 has 15 residues. Trimming pared 4 bases from V and 0 bases from J, leaving 12 bases between. CDR1 and CDR2 (germline): LGHNA, YSLEER.